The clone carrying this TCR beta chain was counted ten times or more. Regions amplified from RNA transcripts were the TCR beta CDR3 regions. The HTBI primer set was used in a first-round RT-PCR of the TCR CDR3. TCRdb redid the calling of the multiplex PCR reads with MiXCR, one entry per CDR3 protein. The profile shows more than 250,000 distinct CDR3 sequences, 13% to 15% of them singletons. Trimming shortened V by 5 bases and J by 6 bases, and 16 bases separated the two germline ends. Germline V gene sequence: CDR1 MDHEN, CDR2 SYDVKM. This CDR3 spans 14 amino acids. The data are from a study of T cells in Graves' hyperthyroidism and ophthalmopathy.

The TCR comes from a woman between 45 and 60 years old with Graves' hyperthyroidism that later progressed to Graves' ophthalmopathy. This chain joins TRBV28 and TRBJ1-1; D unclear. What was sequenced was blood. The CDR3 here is CASSLPWGDAEAFF. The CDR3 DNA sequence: TGTGCCAGCAGTCTCCCTTGGGGTGACGCTGAAGCTTTCTTT.